This T cell receptor beta chain was sequenced during a study of cytomegalovirus exposure and HLA in healthy donors. V dropped 0 bases and J dropped 14 bases, with 20 bases sitting between them. Germline lookup yields CDR1 SGHAT and CDR2 FQNNGV. The CDR3 has 15 amino acids. Amplification used 60 Vbeta primers and 13 Jbeta primers. Profiled with immunoSEQ multiplex PCR; TCRdb holds only in-frame clones, not every one. The sample has over 100,000 clones, 77% seen once. This chain uses TRBV11-2 with TRBJ2-1, with a weak D call TRBD1 (6 bases). The sample was PBMCs. The TCR sequence derives from a male donor in good health and CMV-seropositive. The chain's CDR3 is CASSLDDAPTGREFF. CDR3 nucleotides: TGTGCCAGCAGCTTAGATGACGCACCTACAGGGCGTGAGTTCTTC.